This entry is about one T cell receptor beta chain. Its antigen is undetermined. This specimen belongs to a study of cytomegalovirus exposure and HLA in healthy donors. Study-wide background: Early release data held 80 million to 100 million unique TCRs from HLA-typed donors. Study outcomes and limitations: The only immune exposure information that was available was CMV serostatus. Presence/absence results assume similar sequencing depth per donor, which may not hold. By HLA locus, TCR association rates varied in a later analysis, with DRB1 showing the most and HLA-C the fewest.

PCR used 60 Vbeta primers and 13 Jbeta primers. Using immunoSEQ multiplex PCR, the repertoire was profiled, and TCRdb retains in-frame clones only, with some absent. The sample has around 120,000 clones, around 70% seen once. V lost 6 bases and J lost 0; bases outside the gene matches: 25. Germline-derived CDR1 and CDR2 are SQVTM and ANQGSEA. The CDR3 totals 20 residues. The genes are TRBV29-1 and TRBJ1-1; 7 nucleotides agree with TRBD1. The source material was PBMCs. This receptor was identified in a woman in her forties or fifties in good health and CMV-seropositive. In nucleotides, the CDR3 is TGCAGCGTCCACTACGGTACCCTGGACAGGCCTCGTAAAATGAACACTGAAGCTTTCTTT. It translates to CSVHYGTLDRPRKMNTEAFF.